The entry below gives a single TCR beta chain sequence along with its context. The table came from immunoSEQ multiplex PCR; TCRdb's copy has only in-frame clones and leaves some out. Here the sample spans some 70,000 clones, 82% being singletons. This specimen belongs to a study of radiation and T cells in renal cell carcinoma. The germline V gene has CDR1 SQVTM and CDR2 ANQGSEA. CDR3 length equals 16 residues. The V gene end was trimmed by 4 bases and the J gene end by 5 bases; junction bases not matched to a gene: 17. This sample's time point: blood 2 weeks post-SBRT. Treatment in this sample: 15 Gy SBRT to primary tumor, nephrectomy 4 weeks later.

This chain connects TRBV29-1 to TRBJ2-7; 7 bases are shared with TRBD2. The input for sequencing was blood, taken from a patient whose treatment included radiotherapy and nephrectomy. The receptor was isolated from a man between 60 and 75 years old with renal cell carcinoma. The CDR3 sequence: CSVGPSGAGVPHEQYF. For the CDR3, the DNA is TGCAGCGTTGGCCCAAGTGGGGCGGGAGTCCCTCACGAGCAGTACTTC.